Following are 15 T cell receptor beta chains from one sample sequenced in a study of identical twins. TCRdb passed the 5' RACE reads through MiXCR, listing each CDR3 protein once. The sample lists 700,000 or so distinct CDR3 sequences; about 9.4% were seen once. Separately, the same data were catalogued under a study of yellow fever vaccine responses in identical twins.

The sequencing input was PBMCs. The receptors here all came from a woman in her late teens or twenties in good health.

This clonotype was counted at least ten times. The rearrangement uses TRBV7-8 and TRBJ2-7; D ambiguous. The CDR3 consists of 11 residues. Trimming removed 6 bases from V and 5 bases from J, with 8 bases in between. CDR1 and CDR2 from the germline V gene are SGHVS and FQNEAQ. This CDR3 is CASSRSDEQYF. The CDR3 bases are TGTGCCAGCAGTAGAAGCGACGAGCAGTACTTC.

This clonotype was counted a few times. V is TRBV6-2 or TRBV6-3 and J is TRBJ2-1; 10 bases are shared with TRBD2. V dropped 2 bases and J dropped 9; count of bases not matched to a gene: 10. The CDR3 is made up of 16 amino acids. From germline, CDR1 is MNHEY and CDR2 SVGEGT. The CDR3 sequence is CASSYPLASGGPEQFF. DNA for the CDR3: TGTGCCAGCAGTTACCCGCTGGCTAGCGGGGGTCCTGAGCAGTTCTTC.

This clonotype has a count of ten or more. The V call is TRBV11-2, the J call TRBJ1-1; D gene unclear. Per germline, CDR1 SGHAT and CDR2 FQNNGV. The CDR3 length is 13 residues. Trimming took off 3 bases at V and 1 base at J, with 6 bases between the two ends. The CDR3: CASSLWGNTEAFF. CDR3 DNA: TGTGCCAGCAGCTTGTGGGGGAACACTGAAGCTTTCTTT.

The chain links TRBV7-2 to TRBJ1-2; D might be TRBD1 (5 bases). The germline CDR1 and CDR2 sequences are SGHTA and FQGNSA. Trimming took 5 bases from V and 6 from J, leaving 10 bases between them. This CDR3 has 12 amino acids. This CDR3 is CASSPTGDGYTF. Here the CDR3 DNA reads TGTGCCAGCAGCCCGACGGGGGATGGCTACACCTTC.

This clonotype was counted ten times or more. This chain uses TRBV2 with TRBJ2-1, with 7 bases aligning to TRBD2. Germline CDR1 is SNHLY and CDR2 is FYNNEI. This CDR3 region has 16 residues. Germline trimming cut 5 bases from V and 5 bases from J; bases unmatched to any gene: 12. This CDR3 is CASSPRGVRGNNEQFF. The CDR3 bases are TGTGCCAGCAGTCCCCGGGGGGTGCGGGGCAACAATGAGCAGTTCTTC.

The V call is TRBV7-8, the J call TRBJ2-2; TRBD1 matches 8 bases. V gave up 2 bases and J gave up 0 bases; unmatched junction bases: 5. The CDR3 spans 17 residues. CDR1 and CDR2 from the germline V gene are SGHVS and FQNEAQ. The CDR3 loop reads CASSLNPGGPNTGELFF. CDR3 nucleotides: TGTGCCAGCAGCTTAAACCCAGGGGGCCCGAACACCGGGGAGCTGTTTTTT. Full variable domain (rest looked up from reference TRBV7-8 and TRBJ2-2): GAGVSQSPRYKVAKRGQDVALRCDPISGHVSLFWYQQALGQGPEFLTYFQNEAQLDKSGLPSDRFFAERPEGSVSTLKIQRTQQEDSAVYLCASSLNPGGPNTGELFFGEGSRLTVL.

This clonotype was picked up many times. The chain combines TRBV5-6 with TRBJ2-2; weak D call: TRBD1 (6 bases). The CDR3 length is 14 residues. The V and J ends lost 5 bases and 2 bases respectively, with 10 bases between them. The germline V gene has CDR1 SGHDT and CDR2 YYEEEE. DNA of the CDR3: TGTGCCAGCAGACGGACAGTAAACACCGGGGAGCTGTTTTTT. It encodes CASRRTVNTGELFF.

The chain couples TRBV6-2 or TRBV6-3 to TRBJ2-5; possible D gene TRBD1, 5 bases. CDR3 length equals 15 residues. With 5 bases removed from V and 7 bases from J, the gap between germline ends came to 20 bases. CDR1 MNHEY and CDR2 SVGEGT come from the germline V gene. The CDR3, as DNA: TGTGCCAGCAGTACCGTTGGCCTCCCCCAGGGGACCCAGTACTTC. This translates into CASSTVGLPQGTQYF.

The genes are TRBV29-1 and TRBJ2-3; 10 bases fit TRBD2. V lost 4 bases, J lost 4 bases, and 2 bases stayed unmatched. CDR3 length equals 13 residues. Looked up from germline, CDR1 is SQVTM and CDR2 is ANQGSEA. The CDR3 sequence is CSVVGTSADTQYF. The DNA of the CDR3 is TGCAGCGTTGTTGGGACTAGCGCAGATACGCAGTATTTT.

In its sample, this clonotype was seen many times. The chain employs TRBV7-2 and TRBJ2-1, with a possible D match to TRBD1 (6 bases). Trimming stripped 10 bases from V and 3 bases from J, with 13 bases between. The CDR3 is made up of 13 amino acids. Per germline, CDR1 SGHTA and CDR2 FQGNSA. The CDR3 here is CATQGWVYNEQFF. In nucleotides, the CDR3 is TGTGCCACACAGGGCTGGGTCTACAATGAGCAGTTCTTC.

This clonotype was detected a few times. The V call is TRBV4-3, the J call TRBJ2-7; TRBD2 agrees at 7 bases. This CDR3 region has 14 residues. V shed 1 base, J shed 3 bases, and the junction held 3 bases outside the gene matches. CDR1 and CDR2 from the germline V gene are LGHNA and YSLEER. The chain's CDR3 is CASSQVERDYEQYF. Written as DNA, the CDR3 is TGCGCCAGCAGCCAAGTCGAGCGGGACTACGAGCAGTACTTC.

This clonotype was observed many times. The V and J genes are TRBV20-1 and TRBJ2-6; D remains ambiguous. V lost 1 base and J lost 3, with 10 bases in between. CDR1 is DFQATT and CDR2 is SNEGSKA in the germline V gene (reference sequence). The CDR3 covers 15 residues. The CDR3 protein is CSARVPFHGANVLTF. CDR3 DNA: TGCAGTGCTAGAGTCCCGTTTCATGGGGCCAACGTCCTGACTTTC.

The gene calls are TRBV5-1 and TRBJ2-7, with 9 positions matching TRBD2. The CDR3 consists of 17 residues. V trimming: 3 bases; J trimming: 7 bases; junction bases outside the gene matches: 17. CDR1 is SGHRS and CDR2 is YFSETQ in the germline V gene. The CDR3 DNA sequence: TGCGCCAGCAGCTGGGGCTTTAGCGGGAGCTCGGTATTGGAGCAGTACTTC. Its translation: CASSWGFSGSSVLEQYF.

The chain uses TRBV9 and TRBJ2-2, with TRBD2 matching over 9 bases. The ends lost 1 base at V and 6 bases at J; junction bases unmatched: 4. The CDR3 covers 15 residues. Germline CDR1 reads SGDLS; CDR2 reads YYNGEE. As DNA, the CDR3 is TGTGCCAGCAGCGTAAGCGGGGGGAGGTCCGGGGAGCTGTTTTTT. Translating gives CASSVSGGRSGELFF.

The genes are TRBV27 and TRBJ2-7; D ambiguous. Trimming took 4 bases from V and 6 from J, leaving 19 bases between them. The CDR3 is made up of 15 amino acids. Germline V gene lookup returns CDR1 MNHEY and CDR2 SMNVEV (reference sequence). The CDR3 loop is CASSWAGSSDSEQYF. CDR3 nucleotide sequence: TGTGCCAGCAGTTGGGCAGGTTCCTCCGATTCCGAGCAGTACTTC.